This is a list of T cell receptor beta chains from one sample in a study of cytomegalovirus exposure and HLA in healthy donors. Here immunoSEQ multiplex PCR was the method, and the copy in TCRdb shows in-frame clones only, minus some. The sample includes 300,000 to 450,000 clones, 86% of them seen just once. Material: PBMCs. The receptor set was obtained from a woman aged 18-29 years in good health and CMV-seronegative. CDR3s include the opening cysteine and the closing phenylalanine or tryptophan. The D gene is left open where the match is weak. Expanded clones are given a class, and other clones once, few, many or no size at all.

d_gene: TRBD2
abundance: .
j_gene: TRBJ2-1
v_gene: TRBV28
CDR3aa: CASSLGVAGLKEQFF
CDR3nt: TGTGCCAGCAGTTTGGGGGTAGCGGGGCTTAAGGAGCAGTTCTTC

d_gene: TRBD1
abundance: .
j_gene: TRBJ1-4
v_gene: TRBV7-6
CDR3aa: CASSLGIQGALGEKLFF
CDR3nt: TGTGCCAGCAGCTTAGGGATTCAGGGGGCGCTGGGTGAAAAACTGTTTTTT

d_gene: TRBD2
abundance: .
j_gene: TRBJ2-7
v_gene: TRBV7-2
CDR3aa: CASSPRLAGGDEQYF
CDR3nt: TGTGCCAGCAGCCCAAGACTAGCGGGTGGGGACGAGCAGTACTTC

d_gene: .
abundance: .
j_gene: TRBJ2-7
v_gene: TRBV5-8
CDR3aa: CASALYGEQYF
CDR3nt: TGTGCCAGCGCCCTCTACGGCGAGCAGTACTTC

d_gene: .
abundance: .
j_gene: TRBJ2-2
v_gene: TRBV7-8
CDR3aa: CASIAEGGPRGGELFF
CDR3nt: TGTGCCAGCATCGCAGAGGGAGGCCCGCGCGGCGGGGAGCTGTTTTTT

d_gene: TRBD1
abundance: .
j_gene: TRBJ1-2
v_gene: TRBV4-2
CDR3aa: CASSHGQGTYGYTF
CDR3nt: TGTGCCAGCAGCCACGGACAGGGGACGTATGGCTACACCTTC

d_gene: .
abundance: .
j_gene: TRBJ1-1
v_gene: TRBV28
CDR3aa: CASSLRVAEAFF
CDR3nt: TGTGCCAGCAGTTTGAGGGTCGCTGAAGCTTTCTTT

d_gene: .
abundance: once
j_gene: TRBJ1-4
v_gene: TRBV4-1
CDR3aa: CASSRQIPSGGTTNEKLFF
CDR3nt: TGCGCCAGCAGCCGCCAAATTCCCTCGGGGGGGACAACTAATGAAAAACTGTTTTTT

d_gene: .
abundance: .
j_gene: TRBJ1-3
v_gene: TRBV28
CDR3aa: CATIRGAGNTIYF
CDR3nt: TGTGCCACCATACGGGGGGCCGGAAACACCATATATTTT

d_gene: TRBD2
abundance: .
j_gene: TRBJ2-1
v_gene: TRBV9
CDR3aa: CASSVGISGGYFLDEQFF
CDR3nt: TGTGCCAGCAGCGTAGGTATTAGCGGGGGGTACTTCCTTGATGAGCAGTTCTTC

d_gene: .
abundance: .
j_gene: TRBJ1-5
v_gene: TRBV19
CDR3aa: CASSLITNQPQHF
CDR3nt: TGTGCCAGTAGTCTTATTACAAATCAGCCCCAGCATTTT